This record concerns one T cell receptor (beta chain) sequence. This sample stems from a study of technical replicates of blood from a handful of donors. Germline values: CDR1 SGHRS, CDR2 YFSETQ. V trimming: 3 bases; J trimming: 1 base; junction bases outside the gene matches: 6. The CDR3 length is 17 residues. Data came from immunoSEQ multiplex PCR; TCRdb stores just in-frame clones and leaves some out. The sample has approximately 69,000 clones, 75% to 90% seen once. This TCR came from a human donor in good health. Some clones in this sample may be carry-over from other donors' samples. The V call is TRBV5-1, the J call TRBJ2-1, with TRBD2 identical over 11 bases. The sequenced material came from PBMCs. CDR3 nucleotides: TGCGCCAGCAGCTCTTTGGGACTAGCGGTGTCCTACAATGAGCAGTTCTTC. Residues: CASSSLGLAVSYNEQFF.